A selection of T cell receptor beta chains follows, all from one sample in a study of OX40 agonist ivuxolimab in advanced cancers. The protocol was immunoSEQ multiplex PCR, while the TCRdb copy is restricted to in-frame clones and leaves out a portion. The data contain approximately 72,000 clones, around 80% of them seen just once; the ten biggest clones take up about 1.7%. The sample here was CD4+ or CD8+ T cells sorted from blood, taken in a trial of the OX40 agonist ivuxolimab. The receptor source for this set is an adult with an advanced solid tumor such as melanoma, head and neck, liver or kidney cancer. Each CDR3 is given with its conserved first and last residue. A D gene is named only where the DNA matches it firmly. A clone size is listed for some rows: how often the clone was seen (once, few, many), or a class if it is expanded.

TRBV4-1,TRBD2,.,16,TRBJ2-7,TGCGCCAGCAGTCAAGGGCGACTAGCGGCCGTATACGAGCAGTACTTC,CASSQGRLAAVYEQYF
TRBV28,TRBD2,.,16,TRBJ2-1,TGTGCCAGCAGTTTAATCCCAGCGGGAGTCTACAATGAGCAGTTCTTC,CASSLIPAGVYNEQFF
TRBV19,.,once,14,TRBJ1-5,TGTGCCAGCCGGGGCCAGGAATTAAATCAGCCCCAGCATTTT,CASRGQELNQPQHF
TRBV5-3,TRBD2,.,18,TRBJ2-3,TGTGCCAGAAGCGACCCCACCCGACTAAGCGGGGCCACAGATACGCAGTATTTT,CARSDPTRLSGATDTQYF
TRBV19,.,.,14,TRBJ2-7,TGTGCCAGTAGTACCCGACGGGATTCCTACGAGCAGTACTTC,CASSTRRDSYEQYF
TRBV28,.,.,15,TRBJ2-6,TGTGCCAGCAGTTTGCTGAGGGCTGGGGCCAACGTCCTGACTTTC,CASSLLRAGANVLTF
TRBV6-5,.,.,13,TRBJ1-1,TGTGCCAGCAGTCACCGACGGCGGGCTGAAGCTTTCTTT,CASSHRRRAEAFF
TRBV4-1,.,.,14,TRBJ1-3,TGCGCCAGCAGCCACTACAGCTCTGGAAACACCATATATTTT,CASSHYSSGNTIYF
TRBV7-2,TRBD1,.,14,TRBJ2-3,TGTGCCAGCAGCTGGGGACAGGACCGTAATACGCAGTATTTT,CASSWGQDRNTQYF
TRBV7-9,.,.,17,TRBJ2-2,TGTGCCAGCAGCTTAACCAGGCCTCGGAGGGGCACCGGGGAGCTGTTTTTT,CASSLTRPRRGTGELFF